The 26 T cell receptor beta chains below come from one sample, sequenced in a study of blood T cell repertoires in COVID-19. The method was immunoSEQ multiplex PCR; TCRdb's version includes in-frame clones alone and lacks a portion of them. The sample shows nearly 100,000 clones, 70% to 90% of them seen only once. Sequencing was carried out using peripheral blood. The receptors stem from an elderly man with acute or convalescent COVID-19.

The chain uses TRBV10-3 and TRBJ2-1; tentative D call: TRBD1 (6 bases). The CDR3 totals 20 residues. Between the trimmed V and J ends, which lost 5 bases and 4 bases, there was a span of 30 bases. CDR1 is ENHRY, CDR2 SYGVKD, per germline. In DNA, the CDR3 is TGTGCCATCAGTTCACAGTTCGGTTCGGCCGGAGAGGGACATTACAATGAGCAGTTCTTC. It is translated as CAISSQFGSAGEGHYNEQFF.

The rearrangement uses TRBV6-5 and TRBJ2-1, with TRBD2 matching over 11 bases. Losses at the gene ends were 3 bases for V and 7 bases for J; bases not matched to a gene: 2. Germline lookup yields CDR1 MNHEY and CDR2 SVGAGI. CDR3 length: 14 residues. In DNA form, the CDR3 reads TGTGCCAGCAGTTATTCTAGCGGGAGGAATGAGCAGTTCTTC. This sequence encodes CASSYSSGRNEQFF.

The chain is built from TRBV19 and TRBJ2-7; possibly TRBD1 for D (6 bases). The germline V and J ends were trimmed by 6 bases and 0 bases, with 18 bases remaining between them. CDR1 is LNHDA and CDR2 is SQIVND in the germline V gene (reference sequence). The CDR3 loop spans 16 amino acids. CDR3 DNA: TGTGCCAGTAGCCCCCGTGGGGGCGCCAGCTCCTACGAGCAGTACTTC. It specifies CASSPRGGASSYEQYF.

V gene TRBV7-2 combines with J gene TRBJ2-7; 7 bases are shared with TRBD2. V shed 2 bases and J 5 bases; nucleotides not matched to a gene: 3. This CDR3 contains 13 residues. CDR1 is SGHTA and CDR2 is FQGNSA in the germline V gene. CDR3 in amino acids: CASSLRTRDEQYF. CDR3 DNA sequence: TGTGCCAGCAGCTTAAGGACTAGAGACGAGCAGTACTTC.

This chain connects TRBV11-2 to TRBJ2-1; D may be TRBD1 (7 bases). V was trimmed by 1 base and J by 4 bases, leaving 14 bases between them. Germline loops: CDR1 SGHAT, CDR2 FQNNGV. CDR3 length: 16 amino acids. The CDR3 DNA is TGTGCCAGCAGCTTAGTGAGGCAGGGGGGTTACAATGAGCAGTTCTTC. It translates to CASSLVRQGGYNEQFF.

This chain joins TRBV28 and TRBJ2-3; 8 nucleotides align to TRBD1. J was trimmed by 6 bases and V by 6 bases; bases with no gene match: 8. Germline V gene data show CDR1 as MDHEN and CDR2 as SYDVKM. This CDR3 is built from 14 residues. CDR3 nucleotides: TGTGCCAGCAGCCCCGGGACAGGTCCGGATACGCAGTATTTT. Translating it yields CASSPGTGPDTQYF.

The chain is built from TRBV19 and TRBJ1-1; TRBD1 agrees at 9 bases. V dropped 9 bases and J dropped 1; count of bases not matched to a gene: 3. The germline gives CDR1 LNHDA, CDR2 SQIVND (reference sequence). The CDR3 sequence is 13 residues long. The DNA of the CDR3 is TGTGCCAGCAGGGGACAGGGGAACACTGAAGCTTTCTTT. Its protein is CASRGQGNTEAFF.

The genes are TRBV11-3 and TRBJ2-2; TRBD2 is a possible D gene (5 bases). Trimming left V 5 bases short and J 4 bases short, with 20 bases between. The CDR3 loop spans 17 amino acids. The germline gives CDR1 SGHNT, CDR2 YENEEA. The CDR3 loop reads CASSHRRTRVSTGELFF. DNA for the CDR3: TGTGCCAGCAGCCACAGACGGACGAGGGTAAGCACCGGGGAGCTGTTTTTT.

The CDR3 DNA reads as TGTGCCAGCAGCCACCATGGTAGGACAGGGGCCTTCCGTAAGACTGAAGCTTTCTTT. Encoded protein: CASSHHGRTGAFRKTEAFF. The chain is built from TRBV3-1 (or the pseudogene TRBV3-2) and TRBJ1-1; 9 bases map to TRBD1. The germline gives CDR1 LGHDT, CDR2 YNNKEL (reference sequence). Unmatched junction bases numbered 19, after V lost 3 bases and J lost 5 bases. The CDR3 is 19 amino acids.

In this sample, this clone turned up once. The chain combines TRBV29-1 with TRBJ2-7; TRBD1 matches at 10 bases. This CDR3 region has 14 residues. Trimming took 6 bases from V and 3 from J; bases not matched to a gene: 8. The germline gives CDR1 SQVTM, CDR2 ANQGSEA. The CDR3 loop is CSVQRGQGRYEQYF. In DNA form, the CDR3 reads TGCAGCGTCCAAAGGGGACAGGGGCGCTACGAGCAGTACTTC.

This chain uses TRBV9 with TRBJ2-5; 11 nucleotides match TRBD1. J lost 4 bases, V lost 4 bases, and 9 bases had no gene match. This CDR3 is 16 amino acids long. Germline V gene sequence: CDR1 SGDLS, CDR2 YYNGEE. This chain's CDR3 is CASSPRTGGNLETQYF. Here the CDR3 DNA reads TGTGCCAGCAGCCCCCGGACAGGGGGCAACCTAGAGACCCAGTACTTC.

This clone was detected only a few times. The chain is built from TRBV7-2 and TRBJ2-7, with TRBD1 matching 9 bases. Germline V CDR1 and CDR2: SGHTA, FQGNSA. J lost 5 bases, V lost 3 bases, and 8 bases had no gene match. The CDR3 loop spans 15 amino acids. CDR3 region: CASSLETGGAHEQYF. The CDR3 DNA sequence: TGTGCCAGCAGCTTGGAGACAGGGGGAGCCCACGAGCAGTACTTC.

The chain combines TRBV28 with TRBJ2-7; perhaps TRBD1 as D (6 bases). Trimming took 2 bases from V and 1 from J, leaving 12 bases between them. CDR3 length equals 15 residues. Germline CDR1 and CDR2: MDHEN and SYDVKM. The CDR3 protein is CASSLPRTVSYEQYF. The CDR3 DNA reads as TGTGCCAGCAGTTTACCCCGGACAGTTTCCTACGAGCAGTACTTC.

The V gene is TRBV14, the J gene TRBJ2-7; 12 bases are a match to TRBD1. This CDR3 region has 16 residues. The germline gives CDR1 SGHDN, CDR2 FVKESK. J lost 5 bases, V lost 2 bases, and 7 bases had no gene match. The CDR3 sequence: CASSQLPGQGAHEQYF. CDR3 sequence (DNA): TGTGCCAGCAGCCAACTCCCGGGACAGGGGGCGCACGAGCAGTACTTC. The full variable domain, completed using reference TRBV14 and TRBJ2-7, is EAGVTQFPSHSVIEKGQTVTLRCDPISGHDNLYWYRRVMGKEIKFLLHFVKESKQDESGMPNNRFLAERTGGTYSTLKVQPAELEDSGVYFCASSQLPGQGAHEQYFGPGTRLTVT.

The chain links TRBV30 to TRBJ1-1, with 7 bases matching TRBD1. V gave up 4 bases and J gave up 6 bases; unmatched junction bases: 8. Germline lookup yields CDR1 GTSNPN and CDR2 SVGIG (reference sequence). CDR3 length: 13 amino acids. CDR3 nucleotides: TGTGCCTGGAAGGACGAGGGGGCGGCTGAAGCTTTCTTT. Its translation: CAWKDEGAAEAFF.

The rearrangement joins TRBV5-6 to TRBJ2-1; 9 bases line up with TRBD2. This CDR3 has 16 residues. V dropped 4 bases and J dropped 4; count of bases not matched to a gene: 9. Germline V gives CDR1 SGHDT, CDR2 YYEEEE. The CDR3 sequence: CASSGGAGGQYNEQFF. In nucleotides, the CDR3 is TGTGCCAGCAGCGGTGGTGCGGGAGGGCAATACAATGAGCAGTTCTTC.

The chain carries TRBV4-1 and TRBJ2-7; 8 bases align to TRBD2. From germline, CDR1 is MGHRA and CDR2 YSYEKL. There are 14 residues in the CDR3. After removal of 2 bases from V and 5 bases from J, the junction contained 5 bases not matched to a gene. CDR3 sequence (DNA): TGCGCCAGCAGCCAAAGAGCGGGGGACGACGAGCAGTACTTC. This sequence encodes CASSQRAGDDEQYF.

This chain joins TRBV28 and TRBJ1-2; tentatively, D is TRBD1 (5 bases). CDR1 and CDR2 from the germline V gene are MDHEN and SYDVKM. This CDR3 contains 12 residues. Trimming took 4 bases from V and 2 from J, leaving 5 bases between them. Written as DNA, the CDR3 is TGTGCCAGCAGTTCAGGGAACTATGGCTACACCTTC. Amino acid sequence: CASSSGNYGYTF.

The chain has TRBV19 and TRBJ2-5; D perhaps matches TRBD1 (6 bases). The CDR3 consists of 14 residues. Germline CDR1 is LNHDA and CDR2 is SQIVND (reference sequence). The V and J ends lost 6 bases and 6 bases respectively, with 17 bases between them. The CDR3 sequence is CASSQQGLEKTQYF. CDR3 nucleotides: TGTGCCAGTAGCCAACAGGGTTTGGAAAAGACCCAGTACTTC.

V usage is TRBV7-2 and J usage is TRBJ1-5, with D perhaps matching TRBD1 (5 bases). V lost 1 base and J lost 1, with 8 bases in between. The CDR3 consists of 15 residues. The germline V gene has CDR1 SGHTA and CDR2 FQGNSA. This CDR3 reads CASSLVGGSNQPQHF. The CDR3 bases are TGTGCCAGCAGCTTAGTCGGGGGGAGCAATCAGCCCCAGCATTTT.

CDR3 protein: CATRGGGQPQHF. For the CDR3, the DNA is TGTGCCACCCGTGGGGGAGGTCAGCCCCAGCATTTT. This chain links TRBV10-3 with TRBJ1-5, with D possibly matching TRBD1 (5 bases). The CDR3 length is 12 residues. V was trimmed by 10 bases and J by 6 bases, leaving 13 bases between them. Germline V lookup: CDR1 ENHRY, CDR2 SYGVKD.

This chain connects TRBV21-1 to TRBJ2-7; no check of the table's D call, TRBD2, against the DNA was made. TRBV21-1 is a listed pseudogene. The CDR3 runs to 13 residues. The CDR3 is CASSKPPAEEQYF. Written as DNA, the CDR3 is TGTGCCAGCAGCAAACCCCCGGCGGAGGAGCAGTACTTC.

The chain joins TRBV5-4 to TRBJ2-5, with TRBD1 matching over 9 bases. CDR3 size: 13 residues. Germline CDR1 reads SGHNT; CDR2 reads YYREEE (reference sequence). With 3 bases clipped from V and 9 bases from J, the junction kept 6 bases outside the gene matches. CDR3 amino acids: CASSSRTGEAQYF. DNA for the CDR3: TGTGCCAGCAGCTCAAGGACAGGGGAGGCCCAGTACTTC. The full variable domain, completed using reference TRBV5-4 and TRBJ2-5, is ETGVTQSPTHLIKTRGQQVTLRCSSQSGHNTVSWYQQALGQGPQFIFQYYREEENGRGNFPPRFSGLQFPNYSSELNVNALELDDSALYLCASSSRTGEAQYFGPGTRLLVL.

The V and J genes are TRBV7-8 and TRBJ1-2; D gene unclear. V lost 9 bases, J lost 6 bases, and 14 bases lay in between. CDR1 and CDR2 (germline): SGHVS, FQNEAQ. CDR3 length: 12 residues. CDR3 loop: CASYRVKDGYTF. CDR3 DNA sequence: TGTGCCAGTTACCGGGTAAAGGATGGCTACACCTTC.

This clone was detected only a few times. V usage is TRBV5-6 and J usage is TRBJ2-7; 16 bases fit TRBD2. The CDR3 runs to 16 residues. V gave up 4 bases and J gave up 2 bases; unmatched junction bases: 3. CDR1 and CDR2 from the germline V gene are SGHDT and YYEEEE. This chain's CDR3 is CASSTGTSGRAYEQYF. The CDR3 DNA reads TGTGCCAGCAGCACCGGGACTAGCGGGAGGGCCTACGAGCAGTACTTC.

In regard to this clone: Distinct nucleotide sequences in the sample also encode this CDR3. The rearrangement uses TRBV5-5 and TRBJ1-4; D gene unclear. The CDR3 has 14 amino acids. Trimming left V 0 bases short and J 4 bases short, with 7 bases between. In germline, CDR1 is SGHKS, CDR2 YYEKEE (reference sequence). The CDR3 is CASSLGTGNEKLFF. In nucleotides, the CDR3 is TGTGCCAGCAGCTTGGGTACGGGTAATGAAAAACTGTTTTTT.